This T cell receptor (beta chain) was obtained from a study of cytotoxic CD8 clonotypes in ibrutinib-treated CLL. Study findings and constraints: Having risen at ibrutinib response, clonality had fallen back toward baseline by progression.

A note on this clone: Its specificity is not known.

Trimming cost V 4 bases and J 4 bases; bases outside gene matches: 7. Germline CDR1 is SGHTS and CDR2 is YDEGEE. CDR3 size: 14 residues. Measured with immunoSEQ multiplex PCR; TCRdb has only the in-frame clones, and not every one. This table holds some 40,000 clones, about 65% found once. The V call is TRBV5-8, the J call TRBJ1-1, with TRBD1 matching 7 bases. Sequences were derived from PBMCs, sampled at disease progression, from a patient treated with ibrutinib. This TCR was sampled from a human donor with chronic lymphocytic leukemia. For the CDR3, the DNA is TGTGCCAGCAGCCGAGGACAGGCTCTCACTGAAGCTTTCTTT. The encoded protein is CASSRGQALTEAFF.